The clone carrying this T cell receptor (beta chain) was counted only a few times. Its antigen is as yet unknown. J lost 5 bases, V lost 8 bases, and 5 bases had no gene match. The germline gives CDR1 MNHNS, CDR2 SASEGT. The CDR3 is made up of 13 amino acids. This sample was taken from a study of T cell repertoires in cytomegalovirus infection. For the study at large: Matching HLA type and CMV infection were both indicated by public TCR beta signatures. Whole-study results and caveats: Carriers of CMV plus the relevant HLA were identified by cumulative public TCR beta family frequency. Predominance within the ex vivo response was attributable to HLA-C-restricted CMV-specific TCR beta clonotypes.

One entry per CDR3 protein, called by TCRdb with MiXCR from the reads. Among roughly 130,000 distinct CDR3 sequences, about 24% were seen once, and the ten largest hold roughly 35%. The sequence was obtained from a human donor in good health (CMV status not recorded). Some clones in this sample may be carry-over from other donors' samples. The material sequenced was PBMCs, sequenced either directly or after in vitro stimulation (not recorded which). The chain joins TRBV6-1 to TRBJ2-5; 10 bases are shared with TRBD1. The CDR3 DNA sequence: TGTGCCAGCCGGGACAGGGGCGAGGAGACCCAGTACTTC. It specifies CASRDRGEETQYF.